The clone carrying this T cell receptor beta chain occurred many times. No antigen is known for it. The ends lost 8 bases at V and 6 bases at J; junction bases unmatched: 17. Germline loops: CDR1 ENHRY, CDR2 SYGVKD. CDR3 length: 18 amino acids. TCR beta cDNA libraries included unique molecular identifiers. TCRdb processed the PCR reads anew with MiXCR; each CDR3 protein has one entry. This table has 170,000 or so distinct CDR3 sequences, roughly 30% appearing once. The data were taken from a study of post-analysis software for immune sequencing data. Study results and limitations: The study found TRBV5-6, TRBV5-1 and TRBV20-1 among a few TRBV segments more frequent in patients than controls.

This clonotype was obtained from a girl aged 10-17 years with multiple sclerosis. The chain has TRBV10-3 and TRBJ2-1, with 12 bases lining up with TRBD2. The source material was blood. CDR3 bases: TGTGCCATCTGGAAGGGAGGTGGACTAGCGGGATTGTTCAATGAGCAGTTCTTC. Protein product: CAIWKGGGLAGLFNEQFF.